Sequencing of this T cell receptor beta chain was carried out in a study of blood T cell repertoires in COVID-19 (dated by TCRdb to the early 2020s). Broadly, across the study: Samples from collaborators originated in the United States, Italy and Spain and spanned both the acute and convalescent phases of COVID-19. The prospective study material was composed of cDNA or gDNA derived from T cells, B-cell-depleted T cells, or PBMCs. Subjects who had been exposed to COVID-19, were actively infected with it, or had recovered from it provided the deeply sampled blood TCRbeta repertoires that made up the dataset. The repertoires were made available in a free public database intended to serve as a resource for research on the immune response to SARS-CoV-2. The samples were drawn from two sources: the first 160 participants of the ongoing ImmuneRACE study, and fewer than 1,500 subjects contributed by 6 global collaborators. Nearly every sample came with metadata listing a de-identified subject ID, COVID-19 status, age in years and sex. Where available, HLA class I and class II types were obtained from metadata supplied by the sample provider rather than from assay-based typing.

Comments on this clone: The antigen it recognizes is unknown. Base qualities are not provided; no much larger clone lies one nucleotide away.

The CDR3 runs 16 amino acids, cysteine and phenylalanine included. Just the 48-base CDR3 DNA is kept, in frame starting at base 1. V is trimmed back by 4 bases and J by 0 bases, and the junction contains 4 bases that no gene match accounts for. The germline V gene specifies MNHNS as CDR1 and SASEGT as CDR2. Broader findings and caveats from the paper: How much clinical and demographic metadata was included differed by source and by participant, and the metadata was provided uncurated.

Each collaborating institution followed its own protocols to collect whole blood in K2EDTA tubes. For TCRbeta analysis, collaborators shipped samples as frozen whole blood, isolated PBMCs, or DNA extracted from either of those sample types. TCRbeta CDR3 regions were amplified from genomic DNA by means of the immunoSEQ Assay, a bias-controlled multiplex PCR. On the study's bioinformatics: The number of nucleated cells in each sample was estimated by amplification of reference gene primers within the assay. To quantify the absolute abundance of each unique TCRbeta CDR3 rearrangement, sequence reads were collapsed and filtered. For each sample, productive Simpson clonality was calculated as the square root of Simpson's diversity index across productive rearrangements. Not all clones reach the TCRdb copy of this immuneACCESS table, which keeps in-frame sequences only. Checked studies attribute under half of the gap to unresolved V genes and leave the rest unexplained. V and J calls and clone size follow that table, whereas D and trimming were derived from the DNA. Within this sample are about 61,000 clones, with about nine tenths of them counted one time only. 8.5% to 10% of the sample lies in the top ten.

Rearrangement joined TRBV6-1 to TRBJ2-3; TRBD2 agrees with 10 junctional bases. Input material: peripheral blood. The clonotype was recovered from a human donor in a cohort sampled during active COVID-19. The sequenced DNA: TGTGCCAGCAGTGTTAGCGGGGGGACTAGCACAGATACGCAGTATTTT. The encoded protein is CASSVSGGTSTDTQYF.